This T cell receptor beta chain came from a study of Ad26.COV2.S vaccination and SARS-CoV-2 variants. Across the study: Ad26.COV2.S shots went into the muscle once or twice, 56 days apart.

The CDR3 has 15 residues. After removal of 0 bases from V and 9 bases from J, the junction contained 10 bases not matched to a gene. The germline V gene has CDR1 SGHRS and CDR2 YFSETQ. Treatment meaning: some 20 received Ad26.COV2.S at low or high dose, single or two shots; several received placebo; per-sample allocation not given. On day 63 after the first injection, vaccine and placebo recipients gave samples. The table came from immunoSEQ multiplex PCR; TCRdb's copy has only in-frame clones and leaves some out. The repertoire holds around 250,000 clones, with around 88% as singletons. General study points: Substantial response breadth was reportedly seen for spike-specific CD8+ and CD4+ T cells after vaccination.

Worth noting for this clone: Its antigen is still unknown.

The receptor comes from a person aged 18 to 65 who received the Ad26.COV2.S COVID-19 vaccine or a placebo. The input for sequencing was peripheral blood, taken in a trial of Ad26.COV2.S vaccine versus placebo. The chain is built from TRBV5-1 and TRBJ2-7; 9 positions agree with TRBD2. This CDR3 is CASSLGTGTSSRQYF. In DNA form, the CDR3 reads TGCGCCAGCAGCTTGGGGACCGGGACTAGCTCCCGGCAGTACTTC.